This TCR beta chain was identified in a study of cytomegalovirus exposure and HLA in healthy donors. Across the whole study: An early release of data contained about 85 million unique TCRs, which came from HLA-typed donors.

This clone came up a few times. Its antigen is unidentified. Study-level points and caveats: The CMV antigen specificity of a few CMV-associated chains was confirmed through in vitro analysis. The listing of approximately 160 TCR beta chains classed them as cytomegalovirus-associated.

Primers for the PCR totalled 60 Vbeta and 13 Jbeta. In the authors' methods: In a later analysis, 79 million or so unique TCR beta chains included roughly 11 million shared by two or more donors. TCRdb's table, derived via immunoSEQ multiplex PCR, lists solely in-frame clones and lacks some. That table supplies the V and J calls and clone size; D and trimming were determined from the DNA. The top ten clones hold about 4.5% of a sample with approximately 150,000 clones, 68% of them seen once. The CDR3 totals 12 residues. V was clipped by 0 bases and J by 9 bases, with 6 bases between them. CDR1 and CDR2 (germline): SGHAT, FQNNGV.

The specimen sequenced was PBMCs. The TCR sequence derives from a man aged 55-75 years in good health and CMV-seronegative. V is TRBV11-2 and J is TRBJ2-1; D gene uncertain. This CDR3 is CASSLDRGEQFF. In nucleotides, the CDR3 is TGTGCCAGCAGCTTAGATCGAGGTGAGCAGTTCTTC.